The source of this T cell receptor beta chain is a study of cytomegalovirus exposure and HLA in healthy donors (dated by TCRdb to 2016 to 2017). At the level of the whole study: A later analysis indicated that the 120 validation repertoires were generated on the platform also employed for the approximately 670 repertoires of the first cohort. The study was designed to test whether signatures of past pathogen exposure could be identified by cataloging public T cell receptors. Along with the approximately 600-subject first cohort, a separate validation cohort of over a hundred different subjects was used. The study combined high-throughput TCR immunosequencing, statistical association of individual TCRs with disease status, and machine learning to predict cytomegalovirus infection status.

The donors were included in the validation cohort of over a hundred subjects, a group kept apart from the approximately 700-subject first cohort. Concerning this clone itself: This receptor's antigen is unknown. Base-call qualities are not available, and no considerably larger clone is one nucleotide away.

Library generation was performed with the immunoSEQ multiplex PCR assay. For the original study's pipeline: A statistical classification framework was built to diagnose cytomegalovirus status from the catalog of TCR beta chain sequences. This is the immuneACCESS table as TCRdb keeps it, with only in-frame sequences that have V and J called. A part of the clones is gone; compared with another copy, unresolved V genes explain less than half, and the rest is unexplained. The D gene and trimming were derived from the DNA, and the V and J assignments and clone size from that table. The sample includes roughly 230,000 clones, with 80% to 95% observed a single time. Around 3.1% of the sample rests with the top ten. The CDR3 spans 13 residues, from the cysteine through the phenylalanine. Kept here is only the CDR3 DNA, which spans 39 bases and is read in frame from base 1. Sequences SGHVS (CDR1) and FQNEAQ (CDR2) are obtained from the germline V gene. Deletion took 0 bases off V and 4 bases off J, with a span of 4 bases between the germline ends.

Summary of the overall study and its limitations: The validation cohort had no HLA typing available for a later analysis, so co-occurrence within that cohort was assessed over all 120 or so repertoires. Cytomegalovirus status was reported to be diagnosed by the classifier with high specificity and sensitivity in both the original and validation cohorts. A later analysis found that TCRs clustered in the first cohort also tended to co-occur in the roughly 120 validation repertoires, with just under 95% of cluster scores above 0. A few of the identified cytomegalovirus-associated TCR beta chains were confirmed in vitro to be specific for cytomegalovirus antigens. The authors suggested that the approach could potentially be extended to other disease states and immunological phenotypes. Most TCR sequences were observed very rarely across donors, whereas some public TCRs were present in many individuals. The study listed 150 to 200 TCR beta chains as associated with cytomegalovirus.

The sequence links TRBV7-8 to TRBJ1-5; the D gene cannot be named for sure. This clonotype was obtained from a woman aged 25-40 years in good health and CMV-seronegative. Sequences were obtained from PBMCs. Read as DNA, the sequence is TGTGCCAGCAGCTTAGCGCCTAATCAGCCCCAGCATTTT. Translated, this gives CASSLAPNQPQHF.